This T cell receptor beta chain was identified during a study of blood T cell repertoires in COVID-19. Whole-study context: Spain, Italy and the United States supplied samples that represented acute and convalescent COVID-19.

Profiled with immunoSEQ multiplex PCR; TCRdb holds only in-frame clones, not every one. The sample includes more than 150,000 clones, around 73% seen only once; the top ten take around 15%. Participant age was roughly 18 to 100 years, and participants resided in about 25 US areas. CDR3 length equals 14 residues. Germline V gives CDR1 KGHDR, CDR2 SFDVKD. Unmatched junction bases numbered 2, after V lost 4 bases and J lost 4 bases. The chain joins TRBV24-1 to TRBJ1-5; TRBD1 matches 8 bases. The sample was PBMCs or T cells enriched from blood (not recorded which). The receptor's source is a woman in her 50s who had recovered from COVID-19. The DNA for the CDR3 is TGTGCCACCAGTGAAAGACAGGGGAATCAGCCCCAGCATTTT. It codes for CATSERQGNQPQHF.